What follows are 22 T cell receptor beta chains derived from one specimen sequenced in a study of radiotherapy plus CTLA-4 blockade in lung cancer. Data came from immunoSEQ multiplex PCR; TCRdb stores just in-frame clones and leaves some out. The sample holds roughly 80,000 clones, nearly 75% seen once. The specimen was peripheral blood, collected from a patient treated with radiotherapy plus ipilimumab. The receptors come from a human donor with non-small cell lung cancer whose response to radiotherapy plus ipilimumab could not be evaluated.

V gene TRBV28 combines with J gene TRBJ1-2; 8 bases are a match to TRBD1. The trim removed 4 bases at V and 6 bases at J, leaving 7 bases unmatched. This CDR3 contains 14 residues. CDR1 is MDHEN and CDR2 is SYDVKM in the germline V gene. The CDR3 DNA is TGTGCCAGCAGTTCAGGACAGGGTGTGCATGGCTACACCTTC. It codes for CASSSGQGVHGYTF.

The chain is built from TRBV7-2 and TRBJ1-1; TRBD1 is a possible D gene (5 bases). V lost 5 bases to trimming and J lost 0 bases, with 10 bases between them. In germline, CDR1 is SGHTA, CDR2 FQGNSA. The CDR3 is 14 residues long. CDR3: CASSPQGVNTEAFF. In DNA form, the CDR3 reads TGTGCCAGCAGCCCACAAGGGGTGAACACTGAAGCTTTCTTT.

The chain combines TRBV2 with TRBJ2-7, with 10 bases fitting TRBD1. After removal of 6 bases from V and 5 bases from J, the junction contained 1 base not matched to a gene. The CDR3 totals 12 residues. Germline-derived CDR1 and CDR2 are SNHLY and FYNNEI. The CDR3 reads CASRDRGNEQYF. The DNA for the CDR3 is TGTGCCAGCAGGGACAGGGGGAACGAGCAGTACTTC.

The chain joins TRBV30 to TRBJ2-7; 7 bases are shared with TRBD2. CDR1 is GTSNPN, CDR2 SVGIG, per germline (reference sequence). V lost 0 bases and J lost 4; bases outside the gene matches: 3. This CDR3 spans 13 amino acids. DNA of the CDR3: TGTGCCTGGAGTGTAGCGGGGTATTACGAGCAGTACTTC. This codes for CAWSVAGYYEQYF.

The V gene is TRBV19, the J gene TRBJ1-1; possible D gene TRBD1, 5 bases. The CDR3 sequence is 13 residues long. Trimming left V 5 bases short and J 4 bases short, with 11 bases between. CDR1 is LNHDA and CDR2 is SQIVND in the germline V gene (reference sequence). The CDR3 is CASSAGRGTEAFF. CDR3 DNA: TGTGCCAGTAGTGCGGGACGGGGCACTGAAGCTTTCTTT.

The V and J genes are TRBV27 and TRBJ1-4; no clear D. Germline V lookup: CDR1 MNHEY, CDR2 SMNVEV (reference sequence). The V gene lost 7 bases and the J gene lost 1 base, with 22 bases spanning the gap. CDR3 length: 18 amino acids. The chain's CDR3 is CASTSRAEGLRTNEKLFF. Written as DNA, the CDR3 is TGTGCCAGCACCTCCCGGGCCGAGGGCCTAAGAACTAATGAAAAACTGTTTTTT. Complete variable domain (other parts from reference TRBV27 and TRBJ1-4): EAQVTQNPRYLITVTGKKLTVTCSQNMNHEYMSWYRQDPGLGLRQIYYSMNVEVTDKGDVPEGYKVSRKEKRNFPLILESPSPNQTSLYFCASTSRAEGLRTNEKLFFGSGTQLSVL.

In DNA form, the CDR3 reads TGTGCTAGTGGCCTGGGACAGCAAACCCTAAACTATGGCTACACCTTC. Its protein is CASGLGQQTLNYGYTF. The rearrangement uses TRBV12-5 and TRBJ1-2; 7 bases agree with TRBD1. V dropped 6 bases and J dropped 2; count of bases not matched to a gene: 12. This CDR3 is built from 16 residues. CDR1 is LGHNT and CDR2 is FRNRAP in the germline V gene. Supplemented by reference TRBV12-5 and TRBJ1-2, the full variable domain reads DARVTQTPRHKVTEMGQEVTMRCQPILGHNTVFWYRQTMMQGLELLAYFRNRAPLDDSGMPKDRFSAEMPDATLATLKIQPSEPRDSAVYFCASGLGQQTLNYGYTFGSGTRLTVV.

The rearrangement links TRBV5-5 to TRBJ2-4; 10 bases match TRBD1. Germline CDR1 reads SGHKS; CDR2 reads YYEKEE (reference sequence). The V gene end was trimmed by 3 bases and the J gene end by 8 bases; junction bases not matched to a gene: 5. The CDR3 sequence is 14 residues long. The CDR3 DNA sequence: TGTGCCAGCAGCTGGGCCGGGACAGGGGACATTCAGTACTTC. As protein: CASSWAGTGDIQYF.

V is TRBV11-2 and J is TRBJ2-6; D uncertain. The germline CDR1 and CDR2 sequences are SGHAT and FQNNGV. The V gene lost 5 bases and the J gene lost 1 base, with 12 bases spanning the gap. The CDR3 contains 16 residues. CDR3 sequence: CASSAIQASGANVLTF. CDR3 sequence (DNA): TGTGCCAGCAGCGCCATTCAGGCTTCTGGGGCCAACGTCCTGACTTTC. The whole variable domain, remainder taken from reference TRBV11-2 and TRBJ2-6, is EAGVAQSPRYKIIEKRQSVAFWCNPISGHATLYWYQQILGQGPKLLIQFQNNGVVDDSQLPKDRFSAERLKGVDSTLKIQPAKLEDSAVYLCASSAIQASGANVLTFGAGSRLTVL.

In its sample, this clone was seen a few times. This chain uses TRBV18 with TRBJ2-6; D remains ambiguous. The CDR3 sequence is 13 residues long. The germline V gene has CDR1 KGHSH and CDR2 LQKENI. V lost 6 bases, J lost 5 bases, and 8 bases lay in between. This chain's CDR3 is CASSLARANVLTF. CDR3 in DNA: TGTGCCAGCTCCCTTGCTAGGGCCAACGTCCTGACTTTC.

Only a few counts were recorded for this clone. This chain links TRBV7-3 with TRBJ2-7, with TRBD2 matching over 7 bases. This CDR3 is 16 amino acids long. The ends lost 4 bases at V and 3 bases at J; junction bases unmatched: 12. Germline V gives CDR1 SGHTA, CDR2 FQGTGA. CDR3 sequence reads: CASSSGPGGTIYEQYF. In nucleotides, the CDR3 is TGTGCCAGCAGCTCGGGGCCCGGGGGGACTATCTACGAGCAGTACTTC.

CDR3 loop: CASSYGQGGLAFF. For the CDR3, the DNA is TGTGCCAGCAGCTACGGACAGGGAGGGTTGGCTTTCTTT. The rearrangement links TRBV2 to TRBJ1-1, with 8 bases matching TRBD1. The germline V gene encodes CDR1 SNHLY and CDR2 FYNNEI. The CDR3 is 13 residues long. V was clipped by 6 bases and J by 11 bases; unmatched bases: 11.

CDR3 in amino acids: CASKLGGRGNEQFF. The CDR3 DNA reads as TGTGCCAGTAAACTTGGCGGGAGAGGCAATGAGCAGTTCTTC. V usage is TRBV19 and J usage is TRBJ2-1; TRBD2 matches at 7 bases. The CDR3 has 14 residues. The germline gives CDR1 LNHDA, CDR2 SQIVND (reference sequence). The V and J ends lost 7 bases and 6 bases, in that order; junction bases with no gene match: 9.

The chain has TRBV10-1 and TRBJ1-2; D ambiguous. The CDR3 runs to 15 residues. CDR1 and CDR2 from the germline V gene are WNHNN and SYGVQD (reference sequence). With 0 bases removed from V and 3 bases from J, the gap between germline ends came to 11 bases. CDR3 sequence reads: CASSESLGRDYGYTF. The CDR3 DNA reads TGCGCCAGCAGTGAGTCGTTGGGGAGGGACTATGGCTACACCTTC.

In its sample, this clone was seen a few times. The V call is TRBV6-1, the J call TRBJ1-2; possibly TRBD1 for D (6 bases). The CDR3 covers 12 residues. Per the germline V gene, CDR1 is MNHNS and CDR2 is SASEGT. V shed 3 bases and J shed 5 bases, with 7 bases lying between them. The CDR3 sequence is CASSDRGYGYTF. In DNA form, the CDR3 reads TGTGCCAGCAGTGACAGGGGATATGGCTACACCTTC.

The chain uses TRBV5-1 and TRBJ2-5; TRBD1 matches at 12 bases. Germline V CDR1 and CDR2: SGHRS, YFSETQ. CDR3 length: 16 amino acids. V lost 1 base to trimming and J lost 5 bases; unmatched junction nucleotides: 6. CDR3 residues: CASSLQGQGAEETQYF. DNA of the CDR3: TGCGCCAGCAGCTTGCAGGGACAGGGGGCAGAGGAGACCCAGTACTTC.

This chain connects TRBV11-2 to TRBJ2-5; 7 bases are a match to TRBD2. CDR3 size: 15 residues. CDR1 and CDR2 (germline): SGHAT, FQNNGV. J was trimmed by 3 bases and V by 5 bases; bases with no gene match: 9. In nucleotides, the CDR3 is TGTGCCAGCAGCCTCGGACTAGTAAAAGAAGAGACCCAGTACTTC. Translated: CASSLGLVKEETQYF.

The genes are TRBV7-9 and TRBJ1-2, with D tentatively TRBD1 (6 bases). V lost 4 bases to trimming and J lost 3 bases, with 6 bases between them. Germline V gene lookup returns CDR1 SEHNR and CDR2 FQNEAQ (reference sequence). The CDR3 consists of 12 residues. The CDR3 DNA is TGTGCCAGCAGCTCAGGGGACTATGGCTACACCTTC. Translation: CASSSGDYGYTF.

The chain couples TRBV11-2 to TRBJ2-7, with TRBD2 identical over 8 bases. V gave up 5 bases and J gave up 1 base; unmatched junction bases: 4. Germline V lookup: CDR1 SGHAT, CDR2 FQNNGV. The CDR3 contains 14 residues. CDR3 in amino acids: CASSTQRGSYEQYF. CDR3 DNA: TGTGCCAGCAGCACCCAGCGGGGGTCCTACGAGCAGTACTTC.

The chain has TRBV4-1 and TRBJ1-4, with a weak D call TRBD1 (5 bases). Between the trimmed V and J ends, which lost 0 bases and 4 bases, there was a span of 12 bases. The CDR3 is 16 residues long. Germline V gene lookup returns CDR1 MGHRA and CDR2 YSYEKL. CDR3 amino acids: CASSQDDQGFNEKLFF. The CDR3 DNA reads TGCGCCAGCAGCCAAGATGATCAGGGATTTAATGAAAAACTGTTTTTT.

The chain combines TRBV4-3 with TRBJ2-7; D might be TRBD2 (6 bases). Germline CDR1 is LGHNA and CDR2 is YSLEER. The CDR3 loop spans 16 amino acids. Trimming cost V 0 bases and J 7 bases, with 19 bases left between them. CDR3 in amino acids: CASSQDSRRARGEQYF. CDR3 in DNA: TGCGCCAGCAGCCAAGATTCGAGGAGGGCCCGAGGGGAGCAGTACTTC.

The gene calls are TRBV5-1 and TRBJ2-5; 13 positions match TRBD2. The germline V gene has CDR1 SGHRS and CDR2 YFSETQ. CDR3 length: 16 amino acids. Trimming at V came to 2 bases and at J to 4 bases, leaving 5 bases not matched to a gene. For the CDR3, the DNA is TGCGCCAGCAGCTTCGCGGGACTAGCGGGACGAGAGACCCAGTACTTC. Translated, it gives CASSFAGLAGRETQYF.